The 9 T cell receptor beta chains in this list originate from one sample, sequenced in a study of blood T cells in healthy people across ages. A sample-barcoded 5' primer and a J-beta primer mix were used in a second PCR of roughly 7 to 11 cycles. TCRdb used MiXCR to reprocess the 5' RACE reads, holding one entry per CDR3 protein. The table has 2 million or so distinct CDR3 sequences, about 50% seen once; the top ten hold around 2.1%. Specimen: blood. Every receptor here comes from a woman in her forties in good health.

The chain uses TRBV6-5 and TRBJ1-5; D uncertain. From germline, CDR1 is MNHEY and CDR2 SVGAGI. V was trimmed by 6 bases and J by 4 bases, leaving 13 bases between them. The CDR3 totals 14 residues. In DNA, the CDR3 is TGTGCCAGCAGCTTAAGTAGGTTAAATCAGCCCCAGCATTTT. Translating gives CASSLSRLNQPQHF.

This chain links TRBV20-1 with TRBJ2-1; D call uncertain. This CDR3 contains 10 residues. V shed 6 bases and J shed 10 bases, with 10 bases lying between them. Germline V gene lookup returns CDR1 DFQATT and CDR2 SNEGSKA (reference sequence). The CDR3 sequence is CSAGPREQFF. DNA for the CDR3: TGCAGTGCAGGGCCTCGGGAGCAGTTCTTC.

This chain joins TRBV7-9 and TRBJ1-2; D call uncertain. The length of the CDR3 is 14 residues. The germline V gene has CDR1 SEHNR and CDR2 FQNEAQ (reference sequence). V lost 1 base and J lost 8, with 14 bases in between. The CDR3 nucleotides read TGTGCCAGCAGCTTAGAGGTGGTTGGAGAAGGCTACACCTTC. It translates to CASSLEVVGEGYTF. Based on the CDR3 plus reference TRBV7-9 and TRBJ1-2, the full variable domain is DTGVSQNPRHKITKRGQNVTFRCDPISEHNRLYWYRQTLGQGPEFLTYFQNEAQLEKSRLLSDRFSAERPKGSFSTLEIQRTEQGDSAMYLCASSLEVVGEGYTFGSGTRLTVV.

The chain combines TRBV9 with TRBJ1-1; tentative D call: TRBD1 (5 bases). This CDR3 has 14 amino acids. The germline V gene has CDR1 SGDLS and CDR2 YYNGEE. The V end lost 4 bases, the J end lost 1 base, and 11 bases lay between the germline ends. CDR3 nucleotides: TGTGCCAGCAGCCCGTCAGGACAGAACACTGAAGCTTTCTTT. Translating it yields CASSPSGQNTEAFF.

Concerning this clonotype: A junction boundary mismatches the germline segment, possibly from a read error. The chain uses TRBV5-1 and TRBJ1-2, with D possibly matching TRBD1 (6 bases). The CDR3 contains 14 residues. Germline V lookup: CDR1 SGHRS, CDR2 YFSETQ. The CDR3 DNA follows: TGCGCTAGCAGCTACTTACAGGGCAACTATGGCTACACCTTC. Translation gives CASSYLQGNYGYTF.

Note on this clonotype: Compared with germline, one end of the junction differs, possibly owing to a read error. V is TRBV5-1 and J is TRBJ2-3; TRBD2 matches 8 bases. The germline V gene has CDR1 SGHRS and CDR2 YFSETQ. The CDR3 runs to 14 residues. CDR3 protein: CASIAGGATDAQYF. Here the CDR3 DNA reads TGCGCCAGCATCGCCGGGGGGGCTACAGATGCGCAGTATTTT.

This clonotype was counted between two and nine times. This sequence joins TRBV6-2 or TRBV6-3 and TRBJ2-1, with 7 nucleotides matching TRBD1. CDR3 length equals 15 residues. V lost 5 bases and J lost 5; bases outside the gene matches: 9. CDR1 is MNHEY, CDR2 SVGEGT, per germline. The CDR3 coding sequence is TGTGCCAGCAGTACCCGGGACAGCGGTAACAATGAGCAGTTCTTC. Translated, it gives CASSTRDSGNNEQFF.

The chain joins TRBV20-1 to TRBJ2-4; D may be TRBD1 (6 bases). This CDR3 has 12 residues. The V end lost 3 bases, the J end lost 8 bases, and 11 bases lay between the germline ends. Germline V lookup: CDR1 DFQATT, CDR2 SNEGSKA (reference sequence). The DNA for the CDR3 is TGCAGTGCTAGGTTTCCAGGGGACATTCAGTACTTC. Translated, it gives CSARFPGDIQYF.

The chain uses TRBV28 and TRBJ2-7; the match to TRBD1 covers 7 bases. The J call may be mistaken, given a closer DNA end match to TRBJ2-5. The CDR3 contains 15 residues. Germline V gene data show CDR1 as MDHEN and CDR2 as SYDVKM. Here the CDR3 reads CASSSQTGPQGTQYF. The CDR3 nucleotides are TGTGCCAGCAGTTCTCAGACAGGGCCCCAGGGGACCCAGTACTTC.